This T cell receptor beta chain was obtained from a study of Ad26.COV2.S vaccination and SARS-CoV-2 variants. Overall study findings and caveats: The study found similar non-spike TCR breadth in vaccine and placebo recipients. Estimates derived from TCR breadth and depth analyses may have underestimated total T cell responses. Spike-specific CD8+ and CD4+ T cell responses reportedly showed substantial breadth after vaccination.

For this clone: Its target is unknown.

The CDR3 extends over 14 amino acids. Trimming took off 6 bases at V and 1 base at J, with 12 bases between the two ends. Germline values: CDR1 MNHEY, CDR2 SMNVEV (reference sequence). Some clones are missing from TCRdb's copy, which holds only in-frame ones; the method was immunoSEQ multiplex PCR. The sample holds hundreds of thousands of clones; 92% are singletons and the top ten take roughly 3.9%. This chain links TRBV27 with TRBJ1-2; TRBD1 is a possible D gene (6 bases). This sequence originates from a human donor who had recovered from COVID-19. The source material was peripheral blood, sampled after recovery from COVID-19. CDR3 sequence reads: CASSGQPSNYGYTF. The CDR3, as DNA: TGTGCCAGCAGCGGACAGCCTAGTAACTATGGCTACACCTTC.